The 18 T cell receptor beta chains listed next were all sequenced from one sample in a study of T-cell memory formation after mild COVID-19. One entry per CDR3 protein results from TCRdb running MiXCR on the 5' RACE reads. The sample lists more than 150,000 distinct CDR3 sequences, about a fifth occurring once. The sequenced sample was PBMCs or a T cell subset sorted from them (not recorded which). The receptors shown here come from a man aged 18-30 years who had mild COVID-19 (a few samples of this study predate the infection). Cell type and time point are not known.

V is TRBV5-1 and J is TRBJ2-5; maybe TRBD2 (5 bases). CDR3 size: 15 residues. V dropped 2 bases and J dropped 0 bases, with 11 bases sitting between them. Germline values: CDR1 SGHRS, CDR2 YFSETQ. The CDR3 DNA is TGCGCCAGCAGCTTTCTCCGGGGTAACCAAGAGACCCAGTACTTC. As protein: CASSFLRGNQETQYF.

In this sample, this clonotype turned up a few times. V usage is TRBV7-9 and J usage is TRBJ1-2; 9 bases match TRBD1. Losses at the gene ends were 5 bases for V and 6 bases for J; bases not matched to a gene: 7. This CDR3 contains 14 residues. The V gene's germline CDR1 is SEHNR and CDR2 FQNEAQ (reference sequence). The CDR3 nucleotides are TGTGCCAGCAGCCGGACAGGGGCTCCTCATGGCTACACCTTC. Residues: CASSRTGAPHGYTF.

The rearrangement uses TRBV7-2 and TRBJ2-5; D gene unclear. The CDR3 is made up of 16 amino acids. Germline V gene sequence: CDR1 SGHTA, CDR2 FQGNSA. V lost 1 base, J lost 5 bases, and 17 bases lay in between. The CDR3 spells CASSLVRLLPRETQYF. CDR3 bases: TGTGCCAGCAGCTTAGTCCGGTTACTCCCGAGGGAGACCCAGTACTTC.

The chain carries TRBV4-3 and TRBJ2-2; D is undetermined. Between the trimmed V and J ends, which lost 0 bases and 6 bases, there was a span of 8 bases. There are 14 residues in the CDR3. CDR1 and CDR2 (germline): LGHNA, YSLEER. The CDR3 loop is CASSQDVRSGELFF. The CDR3 DNA reads as TGCGCCAGCAGCCAAGACGTCCGGTCCGGGGAGCTGTTTTTT.

This clonotype was seen a handful of times. Its ends do not fully match the called genes, so a read error is possible. V gene TRBV29-1 combines with J gene TRBJ1-4; D perhaps matches TRBD1 (6 bases). Per the germline V gene, CDR1 is SQVTM and CDR2 is ANQGSEA. This CDR3 comprises 11 residues. Here the CDR3 DNA reads TGCAGCGGAGGGGGAGAGGAAAAACTGTATTTT. Translation gives CSGGGEEKLYF.

The J gene is TRBJ2-1, the V gene TRBV7-2; D may be TRBD2 (7 bases). The CDR3 has 14 amino acids. Trimming removed 3 bases at V and 7 bases at J, with 13 bases between. CDR1 and CDR2 (germline): SGHTA, FQGNSA. The CDR3 spells CASSFGGGGNEQFF. The DNA for the CDR3 is TGTGCCAGCAGCTTCGGAGGGGGGGGAAATGAGCAGTTCTTC.

The rearrangement links TRBV7-3 to TRBJ2-1; possibly TRBD1 for D (6 bases). Per germline, CDR1 SGHTA and CDR2 FQGTGA. The length of the CDR3 is 13 residues. Deletions cut 5 bases from V and 11 bases from J, with 16 bases between. CDR3 region: CASSPWQGTKQFF. The CDR3 DNA reads TGTGCCAGCAGCCCTTGGCAAGGGACAAAGCAGTTCTTC.

This clonotype has only a few counts. The rearrangement joins TRBV7-2 to TRBJ2-7; maybe TRBD2 (5 bases). Germline values: CDR1 SGHTA, CDR2 FQGNSA. V gave up 3 bases and J gave up 1 base, with 10 bases separating them. CDR3 length: 14 residues. This CDR3 reads CASSFHTSSYEQYF. In nucleotides, the CDR3 is TGTGCCAGCAGCTTCCATACTAGTTCCTACGAGCAGTACTTC.

This clonotype was seen a handful of times. The V call is TRBV7-2, the J call TRBJ1-4; D is uncertain. This CDR3 has 14 amino acids. CDR1 is SGHTA, CDR2 FQGNSA, per germline. V was pared by 5 bases and J by 11 bases, with 18 bases between. The CDR3 region is CASSPSRGMEKLFF. As DNA, the CDR3 is TGTGCCAGCAGCCCCTCGAGAGGGATGGAGAAACTGTTTTTT.

This clonotype turned up a few times. This chain uses TRBV11-2 with TRBJ1-1; tentatively, D is TRBD1 (5 bases). The CDR3 is made up of 14 amino acids. Germline V gives CDR1 SGHAT, CDR2 FQNNGV. The V and J ends lost 1 base and 5 bases respectively, with 11 bases between them. The CDR3 region is CASSLAPTATEAFF. Written as DNA, the CDR3 is TGTGCCAGCAGCTTAGCCCCGACAGCTACTGAAGCTTTCTTT.

The V and J genes are TRBV20-1 and TRBJ2-5; tentatively, D is TRBD1 or TRBD2 (5 bases each). CDR3 length: 14 residues. Trimming stripped 0 bases from V and 4 bases from J, with 12 bases between. Germline V lookup: CDR1 DFQATT, CDR2 SNEGSKA (reference sequence). CDR3 in DNA: TGCAGTGCTAGAGATAGACGGGGCAGAGAGACCCAGTACTTC. It is translated as CSARDRRGRETQYF.

This clonotype was seen only a few times. The junction differs from germline at one of its ends, possibly a read error. The rearrangement uses TRBV2 and TRBJ2-7; D remains ambiguous. CDR1 and CDR2 from the germline V gene are SNHLY and FYNNEI. This CDR3 spans 9 amino acids. CDR3 nucleotides: TGTGCCAGCAGCCCCGGGTCCTCCTTC. Translation: CASSPGSSF.

This clonotype was seen at least ten times. The V gene is TRBV30, the J gene TRBJ2-7; D unresolved. The germline V gene encodes CDR1 GTSNPN and CDR2 SVGIG (reference sequence). The CDR3 totals 12 residues. Trimming shortened V by 0 bases and J by 0 bases, and 3 bases separated the two germline ends. The CDR3 sequence: CAWSVSSYEQYF. Written as DNA, the CDR3 is TGTGCCTGGAGTGTCAGCTCCTACGAGCAGTACTTC.

This clonotype showed up many times. This chain links TRBV6-5 with TRBJ2-3, with 11 bases identical to TRBD2. The V gene end was trimmed by 6 bases and the J gene end by 6 bases; junction bases not matched to a gene: 5. Germline assignment: CDR1 MNHEY and CDR2 SVGAGI. The CDR3 contains 14 residues. CDR3 sequence reads: CASSVAGGQDTQYF. CDR3 in DNA: TGTGCCAGCAGCGTAGCGGGGGGGCAGGATACGCAGTATTTT.

This clonotype was seen only a few times. The rearrangement uses TRBV3-1 and TRBJ1-6, with D unclear. This CDR3 is built from 13 residues. Trimming took 5 bases from V and 6 from J, leaving 8 bases between them. The germline CDR1 and CDR2 sequences are LGHDT and YNNKEL (reference sequence). The CDR3 nucleotides read TGTGCCAGCAGCATCGGTTCTAATTCACCCCTCCACTTT. Encoded protein: CASSIGSNSPLHF. Complete variable domain (other parts from reference TRBV3-1 and TRBJ1-6): DTAVSQTPKYLVTQMGNDKSIKCEQNLGHDTMYWYKQDSKKFLKIMFSYNNKELIINETVPNRFSPKSPDKAHLNLHINSLELGDSAVYFCASSIGSNSPLHFGNGTRLTVT.

V gene TRBV6-2 or TRBV6-3 combines with J gene TRBJ1-5; D unresolved. Germline values: CDR1 MNHEY, CDR2 SVGEGT. V gave up 7 bases and J gave up 7 bases, with 14 bases separating them. There are 13 residues in the CDR3. This CDR3 is CASTRNWAQPQHF. As DNA, the CDR3 is TGTGCCAGCACCCGAAACTGGGCCCAGCCCCAGCATTTT.

This clonotype has more than one count but fewer than ten. A much larger clonotype is one base distant, so this may be a read error. CDR3 region: CSARGLAGNSYNEQFF. The CDR3 DNA is TGCAGTGCTAGAGGACTAGCGGGGAACTCCTACAATGAGCAGTTCTTC. The J gene is TRBJ2-1, the V gene TRBV20-1; TRBD2 agrees at 11 bases. Germline CDR1 and CDR2: DFQATT and SNEGSKA (reference sequence). The CDR3 length is 16 residues. The junction had 2 bases not matched to a gene; V was cut back by 1 base and J by 0 bases.

V and J are TRBV29-1 and TRBJ1-4; D is possibly TRBD1 (5 bases). CDR3 length equals 14 residues. CDR1 is SQVTM, CDR2 ANQGSEA, per germline. The V gene lost 0 bases and the J gene lost 8 bases, with 13 bases spanning the gap. CDR3 DNA sequence: TGCAGCGTTGAAGACAGGGTTCGTGGCGAAAAACTGTTTTTT. It yields the protein CSVEDRVRGEKLFF. Full variable domain (remainder filled in from reference TRBV29-1 and TRBJ1-4): SAVISQKPSRDICQRGTSLTIQCQVDSQVTMMFWYRQQPGQSLTLIATANQGSEATYESGFVIDKFPISRPNLTFSTLTVSNMSPEDSSIYLCSVEDRVRGEKLFFGSGTQLSVL.